These 27 T cell receptor beta chains share one sample of origin, sequenced in a study of T-cell memory formation after mild COVID-19. Using its own MiXCR run on the 5' RACE reads, TCRdb lists one record per CDR3 protein. The sample includes over 500,000 distinct CDR3 sequences, around 15% of them seen just once. Input material: PBMCs or a T cell subset sorted from them (not recorded which). The receptors derive from an adult woman who had mild COVID-19 (a few samples of this study predate the infection). Cell type and time point are not known.

The chain links TRBV2 to TRBJ2-3, with 9 bases matching TRBD2. Germline CDR1 is SNHLY and CDR2 is FYNNEI. The CDR3 is 14 amino acids. The V and J ends lost 5 bases and 5 bases, in that order; junction bases with no gene match: 5. The CDR3 here is CASSLAGTEDTQYF. Here the CDR3 DNA reads TGTGCCAGCAGTCTAGCGGGAACGGAAGATACGCAGTATTTT. Variable domain in full (rest from reference TRBV2 and TRBJ2-3): EPEVTQTPSHQVTQMGQEVILRCVPISNHLYFYWYRQILGQKVEFLVSFYNNEISEKSEIFDDQFSVERPDGSNFTLKIRSTKLEDSAMYFCASSLAGTEDTQYFGPGTRLTVL.

The chain uses TRBV6-5 and TRBJ2-2, with 7 bases that match TRBD2. This CDR3 has 17 amino acids. Trimming at V came to 6 bases and at J to 0 bases, leaving 10 bases not matched to a gene. Germline CDR1 MNHEY, CDR2 SVGAGI. The CDR3: CASRRSGAFANTGELFF. The CDR3 DNA reads as TGTGCCAGCAGGAGAAGCGGGGCGTTCGCGAACACCGGGGAGCTGTTTTTT.

The rearrangement uses TRBV7-2 and TRBJ1-5, with a weak D call TRBD1 (5 bases). V shed 4 bases and J shed 7 bases, with 17 bases lying between them. The germline V gene has CDR1 SGHTA and CDR2 FQGNSA. The CDR3 totals 15 residues. CDR3 sequence: CASSSRAGSGQPQHF. The CDR3 DNA sequence: TGTGCCAGCAGCTCCAGGGCAGGGTCCGGGCAGCCCCAGCATTTT.

The chain combines TRBV3-1 with TRBJ2-2, with 11 bases fitting TRBD1. The J segment lost 7 bases and the V segment lost 5 bases, leaving 6 bases of the junction unmatched. The CDR3 runs to 15 residues. Germline V gene data show CDR1 as LGHDT and CDR2 as YNNKEL (reference sequence). The CDR3 region is CASSTGTGGIGELFF. The CDR3 region has the DNA TGTGCCAGCAGCACCGGGACAGGGGGGATCGGGGAGCTGTTTTTT. Using reference TRBV3-1 and TRBJ2-2 for the parts outside the CDR3, the full variable domain is DTAVSQTPKYLVTQMGNDKSIKCEQNLGHDTMYWYKQDSKKFLKIMFSYNNKELIINETVPNRFSPKSPDKAHLNLHINSLELGDSAVYFCASSTGTGGIGELFFGEGSRLTVL.

This clonotype has ten or more counts. This chain uses TRBV7-2 with TRBJ1-5; TRBD1 agrees at 7 bases. CDR1 is SGHTA, CDR2 FQGNSA, per germline. Unmatched junction bases numbered 5, after V lost 3 bases and J lost 6 bases. The CDR3 extends over 14 amino acids. The chain's CDR3 is CASSFDRAIQPQHF. As DNA, the CDR3 is TGTGCCAGCAGCTTCGACAGGGCAATTCAGCCCCAGCATTTT.

The chain uses TRBV29-1 and TRBJ1-1; possible D gene TRBD1, 5 bases. This CDR3 comprises 14 residues. Trimming removed 4 bases at V and 0 bases at J, with 12 bases between. In germline, CDR1 is SQVTM, CDR2 ANQGSEA. The CDR3 bases are TGCAGCGTTGCCAAGACAGCTTTGAACACTGAAGCTTTCTTT. Its translation: CSVAKTALNTEAFF.

In this sample, this clonotype turned up a few times. The genes are TRBV12-3 or TRBV12-4 and TRBJ2-5; 7 nucleotides agree with TRBD2. V shed 0 bases and J 4 bases; nucleotides not matched to a gene: 20. The CDR3 extends over 20 amino acids. The DNA for the CDR3 is TGTGCCAGCAGTTTAGCCCAGACCTCAAGCGGGGACCCTCGCGGAGAGACCCAGTACTTC. Residues: CASSLAQTSSGDPRGETQYF.

This clonotype was picked up a small number of times. The rearrangement links TRBV3-1 to TRBJ2-1; a weak D match, TRBD2 (6 bases). CDR3 size: 16 residues. Germline assignment: CDR1 LGHDT and CDR2 YNNKEL (reference sequence). V was clipped by 0 bases and J by 4 bases, with 13 bases between them. The CDR3 sequence is CASSQDPSAGYNEQFF. Here the CDR3 DNA reads TGTGCCAGCAGCCAAGATCCTAGCGCGGGTTACAATGAGCAGTTCTTC.

This sequence joins TRBV20-1 and TRBJ2-1; possibly TRBD2 for D (6 bases). The ends were cut back, 0 bases at V and 5 bases at J, with 14 bases in the middle. This CDR3 spans 15 amino acids. Germline V gene sequence: CDR1 DFQATT, CDR2 SNEGSKA (reference sequence). This CDR3 reads CSARDSGVFHNEQFF. The CDR3 DNA follows: TGCAGTGCTAGAGATAGCGGTGTTTTTCACAATGAGCAGTTCTTC.

This clonotype was recorded a few times. The chain employs TRBV6-2 or TRBV6-3 and TRBJ2-7; unclear D gene. V was clipped by 2 bases and J by 2 bases, with 10 bases between them. Germline V lookup: CDR1 MNHEY, CDR2 SVGEGT. This CDR3 spans 14 amino acids. The CDR3 sequence is CASSYKGGAYEQYF. The DNA of the CDR3 is TGTGCCAGCAGTTACAAAGGCGGTGCCTACGAGCAGTACTTC.

There are a few counts of this clonotype. The genes are TRBV7-2 and TRBJ2-2; D is ambiguous. This CDR3 spans 16 amino acids. V dropped 10 bases and J dropped 2 bases, with 20 bases sitting between them. Germline-derived CDR1 and CDR2 are SGHTA and FQGNSA. The CDR3 loop is CATPRLLEANTGELFF. The DNA of the CDR3 is TGTGCCACCCCTCGCTTGTTAGAGGCCAACACCGGGGAGCTGTTTTTT.

The V call is TRBV18, the J call TRBJ2-1; D gene unclear. From germline, CDR1 is KGHSH and CDR2 LQKENI. Trimming pared 2 bases from V and 10 bases from J, leaving 9 bases between. The CDR3 contains 12 residues. This CDR3 is CASSPREMEQFF. The CDR3, as DNA: TGTGCCAGCTCACCAAGAGAAATGGAGCAGTTCTTC.

The gene calls are TRBV20-1 and TRBJ2-7; possibly TRBD2 for D (6 bases). The CDR3 length is 13 residues. Germline assignment: CDR1 DFQATT and CDR2 SNEGSKA (reference sequence). V was cut by 6 bases and J by 2 bases, with 14 bases left in between. CDR3 in amino acids: CSALAASAYEQYF. Here the CDR3 DNA reads TGCAGTGCCTTAGCGGCCTCAGCCTACGAGCAGTACTTC.

The V and J genes are TRBV7-2 and TRBJ2-7; possible D gene TRBD1, 5 bases. Trimming removed 0 bases from V and 3 bases from J, with 12 bases in between. Germline V CDR1 and CDR2: SGHTA, FQGNSA. This CDR3 spans 15 amino acids. CDR3 DNA sequence: TGTGCCAGCAGCTTAGCCATACAGGCCCGCTACGAGCAGTACTTC. This gives the protein CASSLAIQARYEQYF.

This clonotype showed up just a few times. This chain links TRBV4-3 with TRBJ2-1; D is ambiguous. Trimming stripped 1 base from V and 5 bases from J, with 15 bases between. CDR1 and CDR2 (germline): LGHNA, YSLEER. The CDR3 loop spans 16 amino acids. CDR3 nucleotide sequence: TGCGCCAGCAGCCAAGGTATCGCCCGCCGGGACAATGAGCAGTTCTTC. As protein: CASSQGIARRDNEQFF.

This chain joins TRBV5-1 and TRBJ2-1; no firm D call. In germline, CDR1 is SGHRS, CDR2 YFSETQ. The V end lost 4 bases, the J end lost 1 base, and 12 bases lay between the germline ends. The CDR3 spans 15 residues. CDR3 sequence (DNA): TGCGCCAGCAGCCTCACCCTTGAATCCTACAATGAGCAGTTCTTC. Protein product: CASSLTLESYNEQFF.

The rearrangement joins TRBV5-1 to TRBJ1-5; D ambiguous. CDR1 is SGHRS, CDR2 YFSETQ, per germline. The V gene lost 0 bases and the J gene lost 3 bases, with 7 bases spanning the gap. CDR3 size: 14 residues. The CDR3 here is CASSLGHNNQPQHF. In DNA, the CDR3 is TGCGCCAGCAGCTTGGGACACAACAATCAGCCCCAGCATTTT.

The table lists this clonotype with a few counts. This chain uses TRBV5-1 with TRBJ2-7; D ambiguous. Germline V gene lookup returns CDR1 SGHRS and CDR2 YFSETQ. The CDR3 spans 15 residues. V was clipped by 3 bases and J by 2 bases, with 15 bases between them. For the CDR3, the DNA is TGCGCCAGCAGCTCCGACCCGGACGGCACCTACGAGCAGTACTTC. Protein: CASSSDPDGTYEQYF.

V is TRBV5-1 and J is TRBJ1-3; 8 nucleotides agree with TRBD1. V was clipped by 4 bases and J by 9 bases; unmatched bases: 9. The CDR3 sequence is 14 residues long. Looked up from germline, CDR1 is SGHRS and CDR2 is YFSETQ. Here the CDR3 DNA reads TGCGCCAGCAGCGGGGCAGGGGGCCTAGTCACCATATATTTT. Its translation is CASSGAGGLVTIYF.

The chain links TRBV29-1 to TRBJ2-5; D might be TRBD1 or TRBD2, each matching 5 bases. V dropped 7 bases and J dropped 0 bases, with 15 bases sitting between them. The germline CDR1 and CDR2 sequences are SQVTM and ANQGSEA. This CDR3 contains 14 residues. CDR3 sequence (DNA): TGCAGCGCCAACAGGAGAGGGTACCAAGAGACCCAGTACTTC. This sequence encodes CSANRRGYQETQYF.

This clonotype occurred once. The V gene is TRBV20-1, the J gene TRBJ2-1; TRBD2 matches 12 bases. The V gene's germline CDR1 is DFQATT and CDR2 SNEGSKA (reference sequence). Trimming at V came to 3 bases and at J to 10 bases, leaving 7 bases not matched to a gene. There are 14 residues in the CDR3. The CDR3 sequence is CSASGSSGGDEQFF. For the CDR3, the DNA is TGCAGTGCTAGTGGGTCTAGCGGGGGGGACGAGCAGTTCTTC.

This clonotype was seen once. The gene calls are TRBV18 and TRBJ1-6, with 9 bases fitting TRBD1. This CDR3 has 13 amino acids. V trimming: 3 bases; J trimming: 11 bases; junction bases outside the gene matches: 2. The germline gives CDR1 KGHSH, CDR2 LQKENI. CDR3: CASSPGQGTPLHF. DNA for the CDR3: TGTGCCAGCTCACCGGGACAGGGAACACCCCTCCACTTT. The variable domain in full, with the rest retrieved from reference TRBV18 and TRBJ1-6, is NAGVMQNPRHLVRRRGQEARLRCSPMKGHSHVYWYRQLPEEGLKFMVYLQKENIIDESGMPKERFSAEFPKEGPSILRIQQVVRGDSAAYFCASSPGQGTPLHFGNGTRLTVT.

This clonotype was counted once. The chain joins TRBV24-1 to TRBJ2-3; tentatively, D is TRBD1 (5 bases). V was pared by 9 bases and J by 3 bases, with 18 bases between. Germline V gene lookup returns CDR1 KGHDR and CDR2 SFDVKD. The CDR3 loop spans 15 amino acids. The CDR3 bases are TGTGCCACCCAACCGGGTGGCAGGGTGACAGATACGCAGTATTTT. The encoded protein is CATQPGGRVTDTQYF.

This clonotype was detected only a few times. The chain uses TRBV10-3 and TRBJ2-2; 8 nucleotides align to TRBD2. Germline loops: CDR1 ENHRY, CDR2 SYGVKD. The CDR3 is made up of 15 amino acids. After removal of 2 bases from V and 6 bases from J, the junction contained 5 bases not matched to a gene. The CDR3 region has the DNA TGTGCCATCAGTGAGCGGGGACTAGAGGCCGGGGAGCTGTTTTTT. Translating gives CAISERGLEAGELFF.

This clonotype has only a few counts. V gene TRBV11-3 combines with J gene TRBJ2-3; no clear D gene. The V and J ends lost 2 bases and 1 base respectively, with 13 bases between them. The germline CDR1 and CDR2 sequences are SGHNT and YENEEA. The CDR3 totals 16 residues. The CDR3, as DNA: TGTGCCAGCAGCTTAAACAGTGGGCTTGGCACAGATACGCAGTATTTT. It translates to CASSLNSGLGTDTQYF.

CDR3 sequence reads: CASRLGQGNTEAFF. Written as DNA, the CDR3 is TGCGCCAGCAGGCTGGGACAGGGGAACACTGAAGCTTTCTTT. This sequence joins TRBV5-1 and TRBJ1-1; TRBD1 matches at 9 bases. The length of the CDR3 is 14 residues. J lost 1 base, V lost 5 bases, and 3 bases had no gene match. Germline CDR1 and CDR2: SGHRS and YFSETQ.

The chain uses TRBV27 and TRBJ1-5; TRBD1 aligns across 11 bases. Germline V gene lookup returns CDR1 MNHEY and CDR2 SMNVEV (reference sequence). This CDR3 spans 15 amino acids. The ends lost 10 bases at V and 3 bases at J; junction bases unmatched: 8. DNA for the CDR3: TGTGCCACCATGGACAGGGGGCTTTCCAATCAGCCCCAGCATTTT. This gives the protein CATMDRGLSNQPQHF.